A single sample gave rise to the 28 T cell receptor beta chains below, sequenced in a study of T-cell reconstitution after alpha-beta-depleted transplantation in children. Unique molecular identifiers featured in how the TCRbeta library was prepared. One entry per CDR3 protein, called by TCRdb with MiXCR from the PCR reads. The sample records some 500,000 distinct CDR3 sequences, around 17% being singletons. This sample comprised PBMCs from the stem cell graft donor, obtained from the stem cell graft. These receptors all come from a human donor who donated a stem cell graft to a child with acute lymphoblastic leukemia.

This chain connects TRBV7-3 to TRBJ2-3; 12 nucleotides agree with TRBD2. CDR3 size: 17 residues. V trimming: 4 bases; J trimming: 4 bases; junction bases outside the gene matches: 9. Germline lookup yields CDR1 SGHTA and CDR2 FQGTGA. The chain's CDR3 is CASSSEWTSGIPDTQYF. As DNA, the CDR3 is TGTGCCAGCAGCTCGGAGTGGACTAGCGGGATCCCAGATACGCAGTATTTT.

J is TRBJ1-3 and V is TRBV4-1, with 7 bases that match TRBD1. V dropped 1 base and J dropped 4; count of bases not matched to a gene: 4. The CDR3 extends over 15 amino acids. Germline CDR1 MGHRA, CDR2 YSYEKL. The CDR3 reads CASSQGGQLGNTIYF. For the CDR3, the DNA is TGCGCCAGCAGCCAAGGGGGACAGTTAGGAAACACCATATATTTT.

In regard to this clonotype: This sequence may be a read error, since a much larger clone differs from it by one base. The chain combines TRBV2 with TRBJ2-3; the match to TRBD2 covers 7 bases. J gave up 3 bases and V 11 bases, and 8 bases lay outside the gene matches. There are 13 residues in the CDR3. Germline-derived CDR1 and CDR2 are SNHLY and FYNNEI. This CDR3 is CAGSGETTDTQYF. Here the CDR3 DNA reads TGTGCCGGAAGCGGGGAGACTACAGATACGCAGTATTTT.

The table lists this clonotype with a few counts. CDR3 protein: CASRDRSSTDTQYF. The DNA of the CDR3 is TGTGCCAGCCGGGACAGGTCTAGCACAGATACGCAGTATTTT. This rearrangement joins TRBV7-9 to TRBJ2-3; 8 bases agree with TRBD1. The CDR3 totals 14 residues. Per the germline V gene, CDR1 is SEHNR and CDR2 is FQNEAQ (reference sequence). The junction had 4 bases not matched to a gene; V was cut back by 8 bases and J by 0 bases.

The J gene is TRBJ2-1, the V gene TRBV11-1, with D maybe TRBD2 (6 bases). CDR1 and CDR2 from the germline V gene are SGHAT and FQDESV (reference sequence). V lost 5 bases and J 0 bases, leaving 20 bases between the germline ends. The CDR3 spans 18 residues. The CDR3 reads CASSTKAGTSSSYNEQFF. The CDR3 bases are TGTGCCAGCAGCACTAAAGCCGGGACTTCTAGCTCCTACAATGAGCAGTTCTTC. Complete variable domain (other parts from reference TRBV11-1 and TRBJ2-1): EAEVAQSPRYKITEKSQAVAFWCDPISGHATLYWYRQILGQGPELLVQFQDESVVDDSQLPKDRFSAERLKGVDSTLKIQPAELGDSAMYLCASSTKAGTSSSYNEQFFGPGTRLTVL.

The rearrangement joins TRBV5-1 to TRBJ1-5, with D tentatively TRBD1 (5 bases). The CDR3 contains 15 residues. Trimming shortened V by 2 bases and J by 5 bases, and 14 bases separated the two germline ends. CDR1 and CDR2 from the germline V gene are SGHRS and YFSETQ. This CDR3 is CASSLRGGSDQPQHF. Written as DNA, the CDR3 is TGCGCCAGCAGCTTACGGGGGGGGTCAGATCAGCCCCAGCATTTT.

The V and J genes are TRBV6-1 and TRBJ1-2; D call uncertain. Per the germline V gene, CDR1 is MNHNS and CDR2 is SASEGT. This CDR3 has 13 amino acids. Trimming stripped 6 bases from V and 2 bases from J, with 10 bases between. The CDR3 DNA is TGTGCCAGCAGGACCCTGGGGAACTATGGCTACACCTTC. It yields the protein CASRTLGNYGYTF.

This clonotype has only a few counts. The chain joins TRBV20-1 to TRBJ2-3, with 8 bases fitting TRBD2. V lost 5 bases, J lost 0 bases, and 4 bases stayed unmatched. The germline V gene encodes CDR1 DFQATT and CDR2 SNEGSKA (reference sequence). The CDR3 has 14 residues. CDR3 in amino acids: CSARPSGSTDTQYF. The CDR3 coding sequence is TGCAGTGCTCGCCCTAGCGGGAGCACAGATACGCAGTATTTT.

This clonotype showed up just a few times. CDR3 nucleotides: TGTGCCAGCAGGACGCCCCGGGACAGGGGACCTCTTGGGGCCAACGTCCTGACTTTC. The encoded protein is CASRTPRDRGPLGANVLTF. The V gene is TRBV11-1, the J gene TRBJ2-6, with TRBD1 matching 10 bases. After removal of 6 bases from V and 3 bases from J, the junction contained 14 bases not matched to a gene. The germline CDR1 and CDR2 sequences are SGHAT and FQDESV (reference sequence). This CDR3 is 19 amino acids long.

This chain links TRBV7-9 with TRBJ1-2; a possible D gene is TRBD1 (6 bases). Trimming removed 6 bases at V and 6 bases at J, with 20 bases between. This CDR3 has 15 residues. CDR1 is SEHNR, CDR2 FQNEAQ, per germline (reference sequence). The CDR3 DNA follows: TGTGCCAGCAGGTCGGCGTCCAGGGGCGAGGATGGCTACACCTTC. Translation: CASRSASRGEDGYTF.

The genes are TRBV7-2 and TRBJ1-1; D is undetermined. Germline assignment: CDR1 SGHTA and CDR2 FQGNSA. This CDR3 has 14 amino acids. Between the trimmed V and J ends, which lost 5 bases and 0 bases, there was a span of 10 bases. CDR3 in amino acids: CASSPLALNTEAFF. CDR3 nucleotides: TGTGCCAGCAGCCCCCTCGCCTTGAACACTGAAGCTTTCTTT.

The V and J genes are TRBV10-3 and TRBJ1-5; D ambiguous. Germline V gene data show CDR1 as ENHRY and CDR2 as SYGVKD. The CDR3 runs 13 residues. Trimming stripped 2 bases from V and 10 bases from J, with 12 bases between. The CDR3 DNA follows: TGTGCCATCAGTGAGGAGTGGTGGAAACCCCAGCATTTT. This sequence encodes CAISEEWWKPQHF.

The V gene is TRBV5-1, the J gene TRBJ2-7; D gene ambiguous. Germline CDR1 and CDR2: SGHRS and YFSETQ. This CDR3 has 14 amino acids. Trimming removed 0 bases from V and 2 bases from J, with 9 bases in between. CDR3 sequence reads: CASSLVGAAYEQYF. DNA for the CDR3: TGCGCCAGCAGCTTGGTTGGCGCCGCCTACGAGCAGTACTTC.

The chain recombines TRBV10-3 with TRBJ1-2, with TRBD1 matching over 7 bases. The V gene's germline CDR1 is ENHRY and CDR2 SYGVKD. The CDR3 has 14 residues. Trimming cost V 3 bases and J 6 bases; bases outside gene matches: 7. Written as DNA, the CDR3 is TGTGCCATCAGTGACCCCGACAGGGTCCATGGCTACACCTTC. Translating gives CAISDPDRVHGYTF.

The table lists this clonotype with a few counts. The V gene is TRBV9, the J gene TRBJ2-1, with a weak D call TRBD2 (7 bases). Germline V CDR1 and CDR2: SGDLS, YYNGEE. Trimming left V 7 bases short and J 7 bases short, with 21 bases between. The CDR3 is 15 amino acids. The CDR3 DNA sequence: TGTGCCAGCGGGGGGGGCAGGGAAGTCGGGAATGAGCAGTTCTTC. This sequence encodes CASGGGREVGNEQFF.

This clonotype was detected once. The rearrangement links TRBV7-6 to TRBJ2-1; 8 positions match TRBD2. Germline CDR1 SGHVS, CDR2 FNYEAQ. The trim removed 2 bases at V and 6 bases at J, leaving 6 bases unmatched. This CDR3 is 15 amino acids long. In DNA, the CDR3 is TGTGCCAGCAGCTTAAACGGGAGGGATGTCAATGAGCAGTTCTTC. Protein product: CASSLNGRDVNEQFF.

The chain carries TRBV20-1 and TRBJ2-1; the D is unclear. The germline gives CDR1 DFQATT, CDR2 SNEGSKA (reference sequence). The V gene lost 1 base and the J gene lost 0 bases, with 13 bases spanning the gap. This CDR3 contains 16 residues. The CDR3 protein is CSARVVSASSYNEQFF. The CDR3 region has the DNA TGCAGTGCTAGAGTAGTGAGTGCTAGCTCCTACAATGAGCAGTTCTTC.

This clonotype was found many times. The CDR3 DNA reads as TGTGCCACAACACAGACTAGCGGGAGTCCTGAGCAGTTCTTC. Translating gives CATTQTSGSPEQFF. The chain has TRBV15 and TRBJ2-1, with 12 bases that match TRBD2. From germline, CDR1 is LNHNV and CDR2 YYDKDF (reference sequence). J gave up 9 bases and V 9 bases, and 9 bases lay outside the gene matches. This CDR3 region has 14 residues.

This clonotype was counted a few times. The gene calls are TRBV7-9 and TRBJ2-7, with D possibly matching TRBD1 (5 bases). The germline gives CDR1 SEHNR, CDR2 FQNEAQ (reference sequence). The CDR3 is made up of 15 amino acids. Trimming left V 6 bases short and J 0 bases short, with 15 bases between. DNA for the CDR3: TGTGCCAGCAGGCCTACAGGCACCACCTCCTACGAGCAGTACTTC. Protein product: CASRPTGTTSYEQYF.

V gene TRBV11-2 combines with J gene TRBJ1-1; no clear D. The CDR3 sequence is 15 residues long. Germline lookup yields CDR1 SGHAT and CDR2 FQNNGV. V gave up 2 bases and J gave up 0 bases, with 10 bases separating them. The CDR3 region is CASSLIRTLNTEAFF. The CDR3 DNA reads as TGTGCCAGCAGCTTAATACGGACTTTGAACACTGAAGCTTTCTTT.

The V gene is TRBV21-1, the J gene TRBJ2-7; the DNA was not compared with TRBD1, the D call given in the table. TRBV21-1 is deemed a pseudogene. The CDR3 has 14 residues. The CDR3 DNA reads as TGTGCCAGCAGCAAAGGATCAGGGCAATACGAGCAGTACTTC. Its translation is CASSKGSGQYEQYF.

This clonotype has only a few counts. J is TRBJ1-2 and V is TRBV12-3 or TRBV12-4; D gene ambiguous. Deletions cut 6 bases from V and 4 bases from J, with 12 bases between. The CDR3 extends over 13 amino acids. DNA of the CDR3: TGTGCCAGCAGCCCTGAAGGGTTCTATGGCTACACCTTC. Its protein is CASSPEGFYGYTF.

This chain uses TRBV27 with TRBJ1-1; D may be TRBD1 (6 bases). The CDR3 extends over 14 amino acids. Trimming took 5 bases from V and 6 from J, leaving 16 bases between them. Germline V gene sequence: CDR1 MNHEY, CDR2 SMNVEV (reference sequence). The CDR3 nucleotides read TGTGCCAGCAGTGCCCCGGACAGTGAGGCTGAAGCTTTCTTT. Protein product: CASSAPDSEAEAFF.

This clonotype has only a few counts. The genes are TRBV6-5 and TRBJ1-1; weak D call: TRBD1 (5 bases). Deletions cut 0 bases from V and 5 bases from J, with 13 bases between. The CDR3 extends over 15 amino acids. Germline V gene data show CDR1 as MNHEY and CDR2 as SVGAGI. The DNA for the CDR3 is TGTGCCAGCAGTTACTCTCCAGGGTGGGGAACTGAAGCTTTCTTT. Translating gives CASSYSPGWGTEAFF.

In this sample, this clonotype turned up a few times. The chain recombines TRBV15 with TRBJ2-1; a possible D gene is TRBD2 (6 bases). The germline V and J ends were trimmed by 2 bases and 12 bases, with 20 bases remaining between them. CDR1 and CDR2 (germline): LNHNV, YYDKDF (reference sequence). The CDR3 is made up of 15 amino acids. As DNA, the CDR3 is TGTGCCACCAGCAGAAGTTCATTGGGTCGGGACTTGCAGTTCTTC. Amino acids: CATSRSSLGRDLQFF.

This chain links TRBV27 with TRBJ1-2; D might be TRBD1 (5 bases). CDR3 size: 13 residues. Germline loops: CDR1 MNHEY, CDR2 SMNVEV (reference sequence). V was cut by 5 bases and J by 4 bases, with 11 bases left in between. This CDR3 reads CASSKRDFYGYTF. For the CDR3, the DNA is TGTGCCAGCAGTAAAAGGGACTTCTATGGCTACACCTTC.

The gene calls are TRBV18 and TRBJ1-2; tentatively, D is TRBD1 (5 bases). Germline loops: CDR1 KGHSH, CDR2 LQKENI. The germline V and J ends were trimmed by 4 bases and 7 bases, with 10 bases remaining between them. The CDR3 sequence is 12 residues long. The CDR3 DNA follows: TGTGCCAGCTCACTACGGGACGGTGGCTACACCTTC. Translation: CASSLRDGGYTF.

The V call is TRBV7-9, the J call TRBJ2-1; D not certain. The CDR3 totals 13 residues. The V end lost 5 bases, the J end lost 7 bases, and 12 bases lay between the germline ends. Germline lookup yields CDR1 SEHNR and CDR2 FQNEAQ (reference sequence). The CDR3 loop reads CASSPQSENEQFF. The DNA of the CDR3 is TGTGCCAGCAGCCCGCAAAGCGAGAATGAGCAGTTCTTC.